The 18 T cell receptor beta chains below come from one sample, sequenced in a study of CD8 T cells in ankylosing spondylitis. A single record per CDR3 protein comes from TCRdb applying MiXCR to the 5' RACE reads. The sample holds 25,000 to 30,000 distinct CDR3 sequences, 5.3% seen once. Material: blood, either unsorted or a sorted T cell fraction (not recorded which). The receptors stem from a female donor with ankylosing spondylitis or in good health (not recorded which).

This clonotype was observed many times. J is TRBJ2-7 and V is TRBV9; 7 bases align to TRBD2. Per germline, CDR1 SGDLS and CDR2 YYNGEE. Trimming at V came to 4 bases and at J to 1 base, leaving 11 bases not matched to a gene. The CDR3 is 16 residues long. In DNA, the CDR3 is TGTGCCAGCAGCCCGCTCTGGGGGGGGACGTCCTACGAGCAGTACTTC. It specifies CASSPLWGGTSYEQYF.

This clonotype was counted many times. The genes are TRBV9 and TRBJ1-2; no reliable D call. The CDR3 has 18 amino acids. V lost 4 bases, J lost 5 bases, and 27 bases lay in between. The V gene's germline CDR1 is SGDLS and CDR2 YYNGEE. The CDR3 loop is CASSPRSQARPVPYGYTF. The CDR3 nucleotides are TGTGCCAGCAGCCCACGTAGCCAGGCGAGGCCAGTCCCGTATGGCTACACCTTC.

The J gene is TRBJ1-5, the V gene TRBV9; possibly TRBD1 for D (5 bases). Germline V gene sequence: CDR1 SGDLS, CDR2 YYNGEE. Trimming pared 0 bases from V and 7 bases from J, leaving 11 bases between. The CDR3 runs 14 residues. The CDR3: CASSVGDQGQPQHF. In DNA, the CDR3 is TGTGCCAGCAGCGTAGGAGATCAGGGCCAGCCCCAGCATTTT.

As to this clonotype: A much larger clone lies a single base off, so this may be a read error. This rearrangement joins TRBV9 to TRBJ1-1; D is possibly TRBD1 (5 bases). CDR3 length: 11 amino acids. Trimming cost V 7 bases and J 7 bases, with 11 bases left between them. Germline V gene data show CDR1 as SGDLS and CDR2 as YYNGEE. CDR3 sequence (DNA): TGTGCCAGCGCACAGGATAATGAAGCTTTCTTT. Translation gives CASAQDNEAFF.

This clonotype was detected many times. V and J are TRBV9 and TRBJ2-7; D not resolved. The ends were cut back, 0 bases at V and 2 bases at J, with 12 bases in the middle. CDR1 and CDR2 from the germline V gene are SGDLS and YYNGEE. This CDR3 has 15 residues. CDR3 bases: TGTGCCAGCAGCGTAGGAGAGACAACTCCCTACGAGCAGTACTTC. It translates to CASSVGETTPYEQYF.

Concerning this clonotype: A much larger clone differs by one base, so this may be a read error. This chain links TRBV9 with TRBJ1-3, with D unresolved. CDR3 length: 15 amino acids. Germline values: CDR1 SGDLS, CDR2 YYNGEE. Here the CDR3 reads CASSDPRIGGNTVYF. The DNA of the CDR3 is TGTGCCAGCAGCGATCCGAGGATAGGAGGAAACACCGTATATTTT.

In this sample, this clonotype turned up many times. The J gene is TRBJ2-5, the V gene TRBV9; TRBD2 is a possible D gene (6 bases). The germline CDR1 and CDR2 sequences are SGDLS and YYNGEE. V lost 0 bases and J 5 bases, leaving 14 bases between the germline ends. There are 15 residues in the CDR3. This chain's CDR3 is CASSVAPGEGETQYF. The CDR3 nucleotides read TGTGCCAGCAGCGTAGCCCCGGGAGAGGGGGAGACCCAGTACTTC. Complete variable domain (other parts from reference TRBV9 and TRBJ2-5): DSGVTQTPKHLITATGQRVTLRCSPRSGDLSVYWYQQSLDQGLQFLIQYYNGEERAKGNILERFSAQQFPDLHSELNLSSLELGDSALYFCASSVAPGEGETQYFGPGTRLLVL.

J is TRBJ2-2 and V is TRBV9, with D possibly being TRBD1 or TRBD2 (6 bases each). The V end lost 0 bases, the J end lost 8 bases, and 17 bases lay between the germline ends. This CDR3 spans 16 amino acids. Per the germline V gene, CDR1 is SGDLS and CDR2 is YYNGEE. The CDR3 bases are TGTGCCAGCAGCGTAGCAGGTGGAGGGGGGCGAGGGGAGCTGTTTTTT. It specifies CASSVAGGGGRGELFF.

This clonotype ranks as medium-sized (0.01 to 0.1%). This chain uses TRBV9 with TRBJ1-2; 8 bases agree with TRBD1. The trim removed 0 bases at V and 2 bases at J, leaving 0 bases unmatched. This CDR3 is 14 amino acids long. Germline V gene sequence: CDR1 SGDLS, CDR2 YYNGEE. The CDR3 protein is CASSVGQGNYGYTF. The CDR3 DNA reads TGTGCCAGCAGCGTAGGACAGGGGAACTATGGCTACACCTTC.

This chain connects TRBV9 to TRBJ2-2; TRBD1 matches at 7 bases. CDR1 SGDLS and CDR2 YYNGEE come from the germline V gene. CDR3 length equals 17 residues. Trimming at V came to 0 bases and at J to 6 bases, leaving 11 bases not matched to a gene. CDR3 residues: CASSVGGGVFMSGELFF. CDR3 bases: TGTGCCAGCAGCGTAGGAGGGGGCGTCTTTATGTCCGGGGAGCTGTTTTTT.

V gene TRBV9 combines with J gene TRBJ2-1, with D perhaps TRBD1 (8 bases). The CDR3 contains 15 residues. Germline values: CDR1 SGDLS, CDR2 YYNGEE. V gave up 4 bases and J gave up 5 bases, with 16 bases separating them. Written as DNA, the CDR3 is TGTGCCAGCAGCCCTCGACAGGGGACTAACAATGAGCAGTTCTTC. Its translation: CASSPRQGTNNEQFF.

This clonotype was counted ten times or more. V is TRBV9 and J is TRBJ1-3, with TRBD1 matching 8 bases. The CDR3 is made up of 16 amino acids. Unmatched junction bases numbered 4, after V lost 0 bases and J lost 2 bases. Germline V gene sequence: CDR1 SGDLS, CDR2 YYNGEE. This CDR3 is CASSVGQGAPGNTIYF. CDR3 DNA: TGTGCCAGCAGCGTAGGTCAGGGGGCTCCTGGAAACACCATATATTTT.

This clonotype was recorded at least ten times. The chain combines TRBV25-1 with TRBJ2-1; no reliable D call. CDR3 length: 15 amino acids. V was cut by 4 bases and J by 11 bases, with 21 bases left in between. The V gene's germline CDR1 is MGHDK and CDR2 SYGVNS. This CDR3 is CASSVVTPRPPKQFF. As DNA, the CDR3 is TGTGCCAGCAGTGTAGTGACCCCACGACCCCCCAAGCAGTTCTTC.

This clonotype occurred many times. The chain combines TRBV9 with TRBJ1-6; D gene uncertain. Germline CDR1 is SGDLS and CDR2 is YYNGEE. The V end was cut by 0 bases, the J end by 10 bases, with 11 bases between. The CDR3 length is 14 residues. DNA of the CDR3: TGTGCCAGCAGCGTAGGGGAAGCTGAATCACCCCTCCACTTT. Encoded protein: CASSVGEAESPLHF.

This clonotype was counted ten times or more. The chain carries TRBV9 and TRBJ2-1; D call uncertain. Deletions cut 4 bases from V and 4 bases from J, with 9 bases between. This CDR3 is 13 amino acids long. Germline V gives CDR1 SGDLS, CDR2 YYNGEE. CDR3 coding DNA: TGTGCCAGCAGCACAGAAGGTTACAATGAGCAGTTCTTC. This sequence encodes CASSTEGYNEQFF.

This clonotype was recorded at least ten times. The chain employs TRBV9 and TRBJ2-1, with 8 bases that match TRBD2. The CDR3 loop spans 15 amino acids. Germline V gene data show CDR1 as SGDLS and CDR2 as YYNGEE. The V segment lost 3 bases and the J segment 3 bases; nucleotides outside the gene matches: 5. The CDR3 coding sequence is TGTGCCAGCAGCGCCGGAGCGGGAGACTACAATGAGCAGTTCTTC. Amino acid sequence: CASSAGAGDYNEQFF.

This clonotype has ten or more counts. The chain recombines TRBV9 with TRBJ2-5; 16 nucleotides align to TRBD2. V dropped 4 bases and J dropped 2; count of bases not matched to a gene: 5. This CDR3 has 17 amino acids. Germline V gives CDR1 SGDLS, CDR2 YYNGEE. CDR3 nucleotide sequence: TGTGCCAGCAGCCCTAGGGGACTAGCGGGAGGGCAAGAGACCCAGTACTTC. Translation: CASSPRGLAGGQETQYF.

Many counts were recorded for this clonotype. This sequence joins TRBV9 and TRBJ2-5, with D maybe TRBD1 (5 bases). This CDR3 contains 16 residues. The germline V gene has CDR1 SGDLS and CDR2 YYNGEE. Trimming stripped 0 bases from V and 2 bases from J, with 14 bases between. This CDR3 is CASSVGFMSGQETQYF. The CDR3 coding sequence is TGTGCCAGCAGCGTAGGTTTTATGTCAGGGCAAGAGACCCAGTACTTC.